This record covers a single TCR beta chain. This CDR3 has 13 residues. The germline CDR1 and CDR2 sequences are MDHEN and SYDVKM. V was pared by 4 bases and J by 4 bases, with 1 base of the junction left unmatched. Seattle patient enrollment occurred during active infection, with longitudinal follow-up thereafter. In the original analysis: By means of reference gene primer amplification, nucleated cell counts were estimated. Generated by immunoSEQ multiplex PCR, the TCRdb table keeps only in-frame clones and is missing some. For V, J and clone size, that table is used; D and trimming come from the DNA. The profile shows 350,000 to 450,000 clones, 86% of them singletons. These data originate in a study of blood T cell repertoires in COVID-19. Whole-study context: PBMCs, B-cell-depleted T cells, or T cells provided the cDNA or gDNA that made up the material.

This TCR came from a woman aged 55-69 years with COVID-19, enrolled during active disease. This chain uses TRBV28 with TRBJ1-2; 9 bases fit TRBD1. Source material: peripheral blood. CDR3 region: CASSSTGGYGYTF. The CDR3 nucleotides are TGTGCCAGCAGTTCGACAGGGGGCTATGGCTACACCTTC.